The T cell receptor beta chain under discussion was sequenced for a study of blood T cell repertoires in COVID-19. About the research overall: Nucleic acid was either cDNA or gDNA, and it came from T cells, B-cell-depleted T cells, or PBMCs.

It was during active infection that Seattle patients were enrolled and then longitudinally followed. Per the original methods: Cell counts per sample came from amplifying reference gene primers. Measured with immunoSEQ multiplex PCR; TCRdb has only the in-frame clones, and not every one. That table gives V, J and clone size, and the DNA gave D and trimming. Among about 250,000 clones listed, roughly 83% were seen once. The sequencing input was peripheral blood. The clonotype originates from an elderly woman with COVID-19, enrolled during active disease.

CDR3 loop: CASSDSGGGTDTQYF. CDR3 bases: TGTGCCAGCAGTGACTCCGGGGGGGGCACAGATACGCAGTATTTT. The chain is built from TRBV2 and TRBJ2-3; 8 bases are shared with TRBD2. CDR1 and CDR2 (germline): SNHLY, FYNNEI. The CDR3 sequence is 15 residues long. V dropped 3 bases and J dropped 1; count of bases not matched to a gene: 3.